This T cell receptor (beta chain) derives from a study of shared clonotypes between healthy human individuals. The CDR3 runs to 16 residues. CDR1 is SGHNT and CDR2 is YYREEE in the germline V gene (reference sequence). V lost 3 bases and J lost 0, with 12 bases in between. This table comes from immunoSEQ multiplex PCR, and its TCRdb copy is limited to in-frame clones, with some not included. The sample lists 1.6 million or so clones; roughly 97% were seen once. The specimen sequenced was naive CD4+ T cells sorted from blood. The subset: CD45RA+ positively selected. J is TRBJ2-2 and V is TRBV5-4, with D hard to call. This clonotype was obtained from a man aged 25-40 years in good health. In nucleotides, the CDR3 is TGTGCCAGCAGCTACTACAGCAACGCGAACACCGGGGAGCTGTTTTTT. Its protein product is CASSYYSNANTGELFF.